This T cell receptor (beta chain) was identified in a study of T cell responses to AZD1222 COVID-19 vaccine. As for this clone: No antigen is known for it.

Study-wide findings and caveats: The donor group comprised mostly white British people and more females; the analysis possibly underestimated clonal diversity. Recipients of two AZD1222 doses showed rising Spike-specific TCR breadth and depth. Along spike, vaccine-associated CD4 TCRs were found throughout, with dominance at 160-218 and 743-854.

The protocol was immunoSEQ multiplex PCR, while the TCRdb copy is restricted to in-frame clones and leaves out a portion. Of some 72,000 clones listed, about 90% are singletons. This specimen was peripheral blood, taken on day 0 of MenACWY control vaccination. The TCR comes from an adult in good health.

DNA of the CDR3: TGTGCCAGCAACAGGGGGACTAGCGGGAACACCGGGGAGCTGTTTTTT. It yields the protein CASNRGTSGNTGELFF. The V and J genes are TRBV7-2 and TRBJ2-2, with 11 positions matching TRBD2. Germline CDR1 reads SGHTA; CDR2 reads FQGNSA. The CDR3 is 16 amino acids. J lost 1 base, V lost 7 bases, and 5 bases had no gene match.